This T cell receptor beta chain stems from a study of blood T cell repertoires in COVID-19. Study details: The United States, Italy and Spain supplied acute and convalescent COVID-19 samples. T cells, B-cell-depleted T cells, or PBMCs supplied cDNA or gDNA.

Only in-frame clones appear in the TCRdb table, and some are missing; sequencing was by immunoSEQ multiplex PCR. The sample holds 25,000 to 30,000 clones; approximately 91% are singletons and the top ten take 4.9%. V gave up 5 bases and J gave up 2 bases; unmatched junction bases: 12. There are 17 residues in the CDR3. Germline-derived CDR1 and CDR2 are LGHDT and YNNKEL (reference sequence). The sample comprised peripheral blood. The clonotype was recovered from a man between 65 and 79 years old with active COVID-19. The chain recombines TRBV3-1 (or the pseudogene TRBV3-2) with TRBJ2-7, with TRBD2 matching over 10 bases. Here the CDR3 DNA reads TGTGCCAGCAGCTTACTCACCATAGCGGGGGGAACCTACGAGCAGTACTTC. Its protein product is CASSLLTIAGGTYEQYF.